A single sample is the source of the 4 T cell receptor beta chains below, sequenced in a study of blood T cell repertoires in COVID-19. Here immunoSEQ multiplex PCR was the method, and the copy in TCRdb shows in-frame clones only, minus some. In the table there are around 250,000 clones, roughly 83% of which are singletons. The sequenced sample consisted of PBMCs or T cells enriched from blood (not recorded which). The receptors were sampled from a woman between 45 and 65 years old who had recovered from COVID-19.

Comment on this clone: This CDR3 is also generated by other DNA sequences in the sample. The chain links TRBV6-5 to TRBJ1-2; D call uncertain. The V gene lost 0 bases and the J gene lost 8 bases, with 10 bases spanning the gap. Germline CDR1 reads MNHEY; CDR2 reads SVGAGI. The CDR3 is made up of 13 amino acids. CDR3 residues: CASSYSGGGGYTF. As DNA, the CDR3 is TGTGCCAGCAGTTACTCAGGAGGCGGAGGCTACACCTTC.

The CDR3 reads CASSLSGGITDTQYF. The CDR3 DNA is TGTGCCAGCAGCCTTAGCGGGGGGATTACAGATACGCAGTATTTT. The V and J genes are TRBV3-1 (or the pseudogene TRBV3-2) and TRBJ2-3; 10 nucleotides match TRBD2. J gave up 3 bases and V 4 bases, and 4 bases lay outside the gene matches. Germline loops: CDR1 LGHDT, CDR2 YNNKEL (reference sequence). The CDR3 loop spans 15 amino acids.

The CDR3 DNA reads as TGTGCCAGCAGAAGACAGAATGAAGCTTTCTTT. Its protein product is CASRRQNEAFF. This chain links TRBV6-5 with TRBJ1-1; D perhaps matches TRBD1 (5 bases). This CDR3 contains 11 residues. Looked up from germline, CDR1 is MNHEY and CDR2 is SVGAGI. V was trimmed by 6 bases and J by 7 bases, leaving 9 bases between them.

This clone was counted a few times. This chain connects TRBV7-2 to TRBJ1-1; D perhaps matches TRBD1 (5 bases). The germline V and J ends were trimmed by 5 bases and 1 base, with 14 bases remaining between them. CDR3 length: 15 residues. CDR1 is SGHTA and CDR2 is FQGNSA in the germline V gene. As DNA, the CDR3 is TGTGCCAGCAGCCGGGGCGGGGCGGGGAACACTGAAGCTTTCTTT. As protein: CASSRGGAGNTEAFF.